This TCR beta chain was sequenced for a study of low-dose radiotherapy and immunotherapy resistance in tumors. In the study overall: Cyclophosphamide infusions of 200 mg/m2 came every two weeks, one day before radiation-immunotherapy.

Primers used for first-strand cDNA, a TRAV- and TRBV-specific set, covered both alpha and beta chains. TCRs underwent roughly 19 PCR cycles of amplification with a constant-region primer and V-primer adapter. TCRdb ran MiXCR on the reads and lists one entry per CDR3 protein. The profile shows around 80,000 distinct CDR3 sequences, approximately 20% of them singletons. Time point described: before trial treatment. This clonotype was seen repeatedly, ten times or more. The CDR3 loop spans 14 amino acids. Germline assignment: CDR1 MDHEN and CDR2 SYDVKM. The V gene lost 5 bases and the J gene lost 5 bases, with 15 bases spanning the gap.

The chain carries TRBV28 and TRBJ2-5, with TRBD2 as a possible D gene (5 bases). The sequences come from PBMCs, collected before treatment. This TCR was sampled from a male donor with prostate cancer. The CDR3: CASSVQEVRETQYF. The DNA for the CDR3 is TGTGCCAGCAGTGTCCAGGAGGTCCGTGAGACCCAGTACTTC.